A selection of T cell receptor beta chains follows, all from one sample in a study of shared clonotypes between healthy human individuals. TCRdb's copy holds only in-frame clones and misses some; the assay was immunoSEQ multiplex PCR. The data hold under 600,000 clones, with approximately 94% observed a single time. The specimen was naive CD4+ T cells sorted from blood. The receptors shown here come from a woman in her twenties or thirties in good health. CDR3s include the opening cysteine and the closing phenylalanine or tryptophan. Each record gives: J gene, V gene, clone size, D gene, CDR3 protein, CDR3 DNA. A D gene is named only where the DNA matches it firmly. Clone size, where shown, is once, few, many, or a class for clones that have expanded.

J: TRBJ1-1; V: TRBV5-1; size: .; D: .; CDR3: CASSLTANTEAFF; DNA: TGCGCCAGCAGCTTGACAGCGAACACTGAAGCTTTCTTT
J: TRBJ2-3; V: TRBV7-9; size: .; D: .; CDR3: CASSERPNTQYF; DNA: TGTGCCAGCAGCGAGCGCCCAAATACGCAGTATTTT
J: TRBJ2-1; V: TRBV18; size: .; D: .; CDR3: CASSAGQRDEQFF; DNA: TGTGCCAGCTCAGCGGGACAGCGGGATGAGCAGTTCTTC
J: TRBJ2-7; V: TRBV5-4; size: .; D: .; CDR3: CASSLGQAISYEQYF; DNA: TGTGCCAGCAGCTTGGGACAGGCTATCTCCTACGAGCAGTACTTC
J: TRBJ2-3; V: TRBV7-9; size: .; D: TRBD2; CDR3: CASSPSAGVADTQYF; DNA: TGTGCCAGCAGCCCGTCGGCGGGAGTGGCAGATACGCAGTATTTT
J: TRBJ2-7; V: TRBV4-1; size: once; D: .; CDR3: CASSHSPRGEGGEQYF; DNA: TGCGCCAGCAGTCATTCCCCGAGGGGGGAAGGAGGCGAGCAGTACTTC
J: TRBJ2-1; V: TRBV9; size: .; D: TRBD2; CDR3: CASSTLGGTSSIEQFF; DNA: TGTGCCAGCAGCACCTTGGGGGGGACTAGCAGCATTGAGCAGTTCTTC
J: TRBJ2-7; V: TRBV4-1; size: .; D: TRBD2; CDR3: CASSRGLAGVGEQYF; DNA: TGCGCCAGCAGCCGCGGACTAGCGGGAGTCGGCGAGCAGTACTTC
J: TRBJ2-3; V: TRBV2; size: .; D: .; CDR3: CQGGGTDTQYF; DNA: TGCCAAGGGGGAGGTACAGATACGCAGTATTTT
J: TRBJ1-2; V: TRBV10-3; size: .; D: .; CDR3: CAISDGDNAGYTF; DNA: TGTGCCATCAGTGACGGTGACAACGCTGGCTACACCTTC
J: TRBJ2-2; V: TRBV2; size: .; D: .; CDR3: CASSTEGSTNTGELFF; DNA: TGTGCCAGCAGTACGGAGGGTAGCACGAACACCGGGGAGCTGTTTTTT
J: TRBJ1-2; V: TRBV15; size: .; D: .; CDR3: CATSRGRGLRGYTF; DNA: TGTGCCACCAGCAGAGGAAGAGGGCTGAGGGGCTACACCTTC
J: TRBJ1-3; V: TRBV28; size: .; D: TRBD1; CDR3: CASSIHRGSGNTIYF; DNA: TGTGCCAGCAGCATCCACAGGGGCTCTGGAAACACCATATATTTT
J: TRBJ2-1; V: TRBV23-1; size: .; D: .; CDR3: CASSRHLYNEQFF; DNA: TGCGCCAGCAGTCGACACCTATACAATGAGCAGTTCTTC
J: TRBJ1-5; V: TRBV6-6; size: few; D: .; CDR3: CASRQQGGNQPQHF; DNA: TGTGCCAGCAGGCAACAGGGAGGGAATCAGCCCCAGCATTTT
J: TRBJ2-5; V: TRBV18; size: .; D: .; CDR3: CASSPQEYQETQYF; DNA: TGTGCCAGCTCACCCCAGGAGTACCAAGAGACCCAGTACTTC
J: TRBJ1-2; V: TRBV4-1; size: .; D: .; CDR3: CASSLGPENYGYTF; DNA: TGCGCCAGCAGCCTAGGGCCAGAAAACTATGGCTACACCTTC
J: TRBJ2-7; V: TRBV28; size: .; D: TRBD1; CDR3: CASSLFSDRGGEQYF; DNA: TGTGCCAGCAGTTTATTTTCGGACAGGGGAGGCGAGCAGTACTTC
J: TRBJ2-2; V: TRBV5-1; size: .; D: TRBD2; CDR3: CASSFSGTNTGELFF; DNA: TGCGCCAGCAGCTTTAGCGGGACGAACACCGGGGAGCTGTTTTTT
J: TRBJ1-1; V: TRBV27; size: .; D: TRBD1; CDR3: CASSSYRGLNTEAFF; DNA: TGTGCCAGCAGTTCCTACAGGGGGCTGAACACTGAAGCTTTCTTT
J: TRBJ2-2; V: TRBV5-1; size: .; D: TRBD2; CDR3: CASSLVAGNTGELFF; DNA: TGCGCCAGCAGCTTAGTAGCGGGGAACACCGGGGAGCTGTTTTTT
J: TRBJ2-1; V: TRBV28; size: .; D: .; CDR3: CASSTRAPVSGSYNEQFF; DNA: TGTGCCAGCTCCACCCGGGCCCCGGTCTCTGGTAGTTACAATGAGCAGTTCTTC
J: TRBJ1-1; V: TRBV18; size: .; D: .; CDR3: CASSSMKGGNTEAFF; DNA: TGTGCCAGCTCATCCATGAAGGGGGGGAACACTGAAGCTTTCTTT
J: TRBJ2-5; V: TRBV27; size: .; D: TRBD2; CDR3: CASRDSSGRWETQYF; DNA: TGTGCCAGCCGTGACAGTAGCGGGAGGTGGGAGACCCAGTACTTC
J: TRBJ2-1; V: TRBV7-8; size: .; D: .; CDR3: CASGTVRSYNEQFF; DNA: TGTGCCAGCGGAACTGTGCGCTCCTACAATGAGCAGTTCTTC
J: TRBJ1-1; V: TRBV6-1; size: .; D: .; CDR3: CASSEGPGPRRRAFF; DNA: TGTGCCAGCAGTGAAGGCCCGGGCCCTAGACGGAGAGCTTTCTTT
J: TRBJ1-4; V: TRBV27; size: .; D: TRBD1; CDR3: CASSGTGGNREKLFF; DNA: TGTGCCAGCAGTGGGACAGGGGGCAATCGTGAAAAACTGTTTTTT